These 2 T cell receptor beta chains were all obtained from the same sample, sequenced in a study of cytomegalovirus exposure and HLA in healthy donors. Researchers ran the PCR with 60 Vbeta and 13 Jbeta primers. The assay was immunoSEQ multiplex PCR, and TCRdb's table has in-frame clones only and misses some. The data contain around 150,000 clones, roughly 79% of them seen just once; the ten biggest clones take up about 1%. Material: PBMCs. Receptors originate from a woman aged 45-60 years in good health and CMV-seropositive.

This chain connects TRBV10-3 to TRBJ1-5; TRBD1 is a possible D gene (5 bases). Germline V CDR1 and CDR2: ENHRY, SYGVKD. CDR3 length: 13 residues. The germline V and J ends were trimmed by 4 bases and 6 bases, with 10 bases remaining between them. This chain's CDR3 is CAISGTGGQPQHF. As DNA, the CDR3 is TGTGCCATCAGTGGTACGGGGGGTCAGCCCCAGCATTTT.

The chain joins TRBV5-1 to TRBJ2-2; TRBD2 agrees at 11 bases. In germline, CDR1 is SGHRS, CDR2 YFSETQ. The CDR3 sequence is 16 residues long. The V segment lost 3 bases and the J segment 6 bases; nucleotides outside the gene matches: 7. CDR3 bases: TGCGCCAGCAGCTCACTAGCGGGGGAGGTTCCCGGGGAGCTGTTTTTT. This encodes CASSSLAGEVPGELFF.